This TCR beta chain appears in the sequencing data of a study of cytomegalovirus exposure and HLA in healthy donors. Each donor was healthy, and each was a bone marrow donor. Unrecorded immune exposure was likely among donors, who were nominally healthy when sampled. Trimming cost V 7 bases and J 4 bases; bases outside gene matches: 5. CDR1 MNHEY and CDR2 SMNVEV come from the germline V gene (reference sequence). The CDR3 extends over 14 amino acids. As for this clone: Its target is unknown.

The PCR employed 60 Vbeta primers together with 13 Jbeta primers. The table came from immunoSEQ multiplex PCR; TCRdb's copy has only in-frame clones and leaves some out. Of roughly 200,000 clones listed, around 75% are singletons. Regarding the study as a whole: In an earlier analysis, in 540 or so donors, most V segments appeared productive either ~87% or ~30% of the time. It emerged from a later analysis that several of the most significant clusters appeared to be linked to common viral pathogens.

The V and J genes are TRBV27 and TRBJ2-2; 8 bases map to TRBD2. The specimen was PBMCs. The clonotype comes from a male donor in good health and CMV-seronegative. CDR3 DNA: TGTGCCAGCACCGGGGGGGCGGGCACCGGGGAGCTGTTTTTT. It encodes CASTGGAGTGELFF.